Below, 21 T cell receptor beta chains from the same sample are listed, as sequenced in a study of CD8 T cells in Susac syndrome. RNA amounts of about 0.5 to 1 ug underwent reverse transcription with random hexamers. TCRdb re-analysed the immunoSEQ multiplex PCR reads in MiXCR, keeping a single row per CDR3 protein. Of fewer than 350,000 distinct CDR3 sequences detected, around 90% appear once; the ten largest clones hold 0.065%. Sequencing was carried out using CD4+ T cells from PBMCs. The origin of the receptors is a human donor with multiple sclerosis.

In its sample, this clonotype was seen once. The V gene is TRBV3-1, the J gene TRBJ1-1, with TRBD1 identical over 8 bases. Trimming removed 4 bases from V and 3 bases from J; junction bases left unmatched: 4. Germline CDR1 and CDR2: LGHDT and YNNKEL (reference sequence). The CDR3 sequence is 14 residues long. The CDR3: CASSRAGGYTEAFF. For the CDR3, the DNA is TGTGCCAGCAGCCGCGCAGGGGGCTACACTGAAGCTTTCTTT. Full variable domain (remainder filled in from reference TRBV3-1 and TRBJ1-1): DTAVSQTPKYLVTQMGNDKSIKCEQNLGHDTMYWYKQDSKKFLKIMFSYNNKELIINETVPNRFSPKSPDKAHLNLHINSLELGDSAVYFCASSRAGGYTEAFFGQGTRLTVV.

This clonotype was picked up one time. The chain has TRBV12-3 or TRBV12-4 and TRBJ2-5; the D gene is possibly TRBD1 (5 bases). This CDR3 is built from 15 residues. The V end lost 5 bases, the J end lost 4 bases, and 17 bases lay between the germline ends. The CDR3 loop is CASSRTGTNGETQYF. CDR3 bases: TGTGCCAGCAGTAGAACAGGAACCAACGGAGAGACCCAGTACTTC.

V gene TRBV19 combines with J gene TRBJ2-3, with 14 bases lining up with TRBD2. Germline values: CDR1 LNHDA, CDR2 SQIVND (reference sequence). CDR3 length equals 16 residues. With V trimmed by 4 bases and J by 9 bases, 9 bases remained unmatched. In DNA form, the CDR3 reads TGTGCCAGTAGTAACCCACAACGGACTAGCGGGAGGACGCAGTATTTT. This codes for CASSNPQRTSGRTQYF.

The V call is TRBV2, the J call TRBJ1-2; D is ambiguous. The CDR3 consists of 12 residues. V dropped 0 bases and J dropped 8 bases, with 7 bases sitting between them. Germline loops: CDR1 SNHLY, CDR2 FYNNEI. CDR3 sequence reads: CASSEASQGYTF. In DNA, the CDR3 is TGTGCCAGCAGTGAAGCCAGCCAGGGCTACACCTTC.

The V and J genes are TRBV20-1 and TRBJ2-3; D not certain. The CDR3 spans 15 residues. From germline, CDR1 is DFQATT and CDR2 SNEGSKA (reference sequence). The ends were cut back, 1 base at V and 0 bases at J, with 11 bases in the middle. CDR3 amino acids: CSARVQPTSTDTQYF. The CDR3, as DNA: TGCAGTGCTAGAGTGCAACCTACCAGCACAGATACGCAGTATTTT.

The chain is built from TRBV9 and TRBJ2-7; perhaps D is TRBD1 or TRBD2 (7 bases each). The CDR3 runs 15 residues. V was shortened by 4 bases and J by 3 bases, with 17 bases between the two germline ends. Germline CDR1 SGDLS, CDR2 YYNGEE. The CDR3 reads CASSPQGDYFYEQYF. The DNA of the CDR3 is TGTGCCAGCAGCCCCCAGGGGGACTATTTCTACGAGCAGTACTTC.

There are a few counts of this clonotype. The chain links TRBV7-9 to TRBJ2-7, with no clear D. Germline V gene lookup returns CDR1 SEHNR and CDR2 FQNEAQ (reference sequence). This CDR3 contains 10 residues. Trimming removed 6 bases from V and 5 bases from J, with 5 bases in between. CDR3 loop: CASSGDEQYF. CDR3 DNA: TGTGCCAGCAGTGGAGACGAGCAGTACTTC.

The V call is TRBV6-2 or TRBV6-3, the J call TRBJ1-5, with D possibly matching TRBD1 (5 bases). V was trimmed by 11 bases and J by 4 bases, leaving 15 bases between them. The CDR3 runs 13 residues. The germline V gene has CDR1 MNHEY and CDR2 SVGEGT. CDR3 sequence reads: CAHGQGRNQPQHF. CDR3 DNA sequence: TGTGCCCACGGGCAGGGACGGAATCAGCCCCAGCATTTT.

This clonotype occurred a few times. The chain combines TRBV12-3 or TRBV12-4 with TRBJ1-2; D gene ambiguous. The CDR3 is 13 amino acids. Between the trimmed V and J ends, which lost 6 bases and 0 bases, there was a span of 8 bases. CDR3 sequence reads: CASSEEANYGYTF. In DNA, the CDR3 is TGTGCCAGCAGCGAGGAAGCTAACTATGGCTACACCTTC.

Worth noting for this clonotype: The germline gene is not matched at one end of the junction; a read error may be the cause. The chain carries TRBV29-1 and TRBJ1-1; 7 nucleotides agree with TRBD1. This CDR3 region has 13 residues. Germline values: CDR1 SQVTM, CDR2 ANQGSEA. The CDR3 sequence is CSVEGQPNTEVFF. As DNA, the CDR3 is TGCAGCGTTGAGGGACAGCCTAACACTGAAGTTTTCTTT.

This chain links TRBV5-4 with TRBJ1-1; 10 bases line up with TRBD1. The germline V gene encodes CDR1 SGHNT and CDR2 YYREEE (reference sequence). This CDR3 contains 16 residues. V lost 5 bases and J lost 1; bases outside the gene matches: 8. CDR3 nucleotide sequence: TGTGCCAGCAGACCGGGACAGGGGAATCCGAACACTGAAGCTTTCTTT. Its translation is CASRPGQGNPNTEAFF.

The V and J genes are TRBV11-3 and TRBJ2-3; 15 bases line up with TRBD2. The germline V gene has CDR1 SGHNT and CDR2 YENEEA. The CDR3 extends over 16 amino acids. The V and J ends lost 4 bases and 6 bases, in that order; junction bases with no gene match: 5. CDR3 coding DNA: TGTGCCAGCAGCTCGCGGACTAGCGGGAGGGTTGATACGCAGTATTTT. Translating it yields CASSSRTSGRVDTQYF.

The V gene is TRBV3-1, the J gene TRBJ1-5; D may be TRBD1 (5 bases). Germline V gene sequence: CDR1 LGHDT, CDR2 YNNKEL (reference sequence). V dropped 0 bases and J dropped 6 bases, with 15 bases sitting between them. The CDR3 is 16 amino acids. CDR3 protein: CASSQDPGRVGQPQHF. The CDR3 coding sequence is TGTGCCAGCAGCCAAGATCCGGGCAGGGTGGGTCAGCCCCAGCATTTT.

The J gene is TRBJ1-1, the V gene TRBV20-1; 7 positions match TRBD1. The CDR3 sequence is 12 residues long. Germline values: CDR1 DFQATT, CDR2 SNEGSKA (reference sequence). Trimming took 3 bases from V and 3 from J; bases not matched to a gene: 1. CDR3: CSARDRYTEAFF. The CDR3 region has the DNA TGCAGTGCTAGGGACAGGTACACTGAAGCTTTCTTT.

This rearrangement joins TRBV6-1 to TRBJ2-2, with TRBD2 as a possible D gene (6 bases). The CDR3 covers 16 residues. V was trimmed by 3 bases and J by 4 bases, leaving 15 bases between them. Germline V CDR1 and CDR2: MNHNS, SASEGT. The CDR3 DNA sequence: TGTGCCAGCAGTGAGGTCGGAGGGGACTTCACCGGGGAGCTGTTTTTT. It specifies CASSEVGGDFTGELFF.

V is TRBV6-6 and J is TRBJ2-1; no reliable D call. Trimming took off 2 bases at V and 6 bases at J, with 5 bases between the two ends. The CDR3 runs to 12 residues. Germline CDR1 is MNHNY and CDR2 is SVGAGI (reference sequence). The CDR3, as DNA: TGTGCCAGCAGTTACAAGGGCAATGAGCAGTTCTTC. Amino acids: CASSYKGNEQFF.

The chain recombines TRBV9 with TRBJ2-2, with 10 positions matching TRBD2. This CDR3 region has 18 residues. The V segment lost 3 bases and the J segment 8 bases; nucleotides outside the gene matches: 16. Germline loops: CDR1 SGDLS, CDR2 YYNGEE. CDR3 loop: CASSAQGRLAGENGELFF. The CDR3, as DNA: TGTGCCAGCAGCGCACAGGGGAGGCTAGCGGGAGAAAATGGGGAGCTGTTTTTT.

This clonotype was seen only once. V is TRBV5-1 and J is TRBJ2-7, with D possibly TRBD1 on 6 matching bases. The CDR3 extends over 15 amino acids. With 2 bases removed from V and 3 bases from J, the gap between germline ends came to 15 bases. Germline values: CDR1 SGHRS, CDR2 YFSETQ. CDR3 loop: CASSFRDTRYYEQYF. The CDR3 nucleotides read TGCGCCAGCAGCTTCCGGGACACAAGATACTACGAGCAGTACTTC.

The chain joins TRBV7-3 to TRBJ1-2; possibly TRBD1 for D (5 bases). V was cut by 5 bases and J by 7 bases, with 17 bases left in between. CDR3 length equals 14 residues. Germline V gene sequence: CDR1 SGHTA, CDR2 FQGTGA. The CDR3 region has the DNA TGTGCCAGCAGCCCGTCTCAGGGTATTGGTGGCTACACCTTC. This gives the protein CASSPSQGIGGYTF.

The chain is built from TRBV6-6 and TRBJ2-4; either TRBD1 or TRBD2 may fit D (5 bases each). CDR1 MNHNY and CDR2 SVGAGI come from the germline V gene (reference sequence). This CDR3 is built from 12 residues. Trimming pared 8 bases from V and 7 bases from J, leaving 12 bases between. CDR3 region: CASADWGNIQYF. The CDR3 DNA follows: TGTGCCAGCGCGGATTGGGGGAACATTCAGTACTTC.

The rearrangement joins TRBV5-1 to TRBJ1-1; D is undetermined. Trimming cost V 2 bases and J 10 bases, with 12 bases left between them. Germline V gene lookup returns CDR1 SGHRS and CDR2 YFSETQ. This CDR3 has 12 amino acids. The CDR3 DNA follows: TGCGCCAGCAGCTTTAATCAGGCCTCAGCTTTCTTT. The encoded protein is CASSFNQASAFF.